This passage covers 2 T cell receptor beta chains from one sample sequenced in a study of blood T cell repertoires in COVID-19. Profiled with immunoSEQ multiplex PCR; TCRdb holds only in-frame clones, not every one. The data contain a few hundred thousand clones, more than 80% of them seen just once; the ten biggest clones take up 3%. The source material was peripheral blood. These receptors were taken from a woman between 25 and 40 years old with active or convalescent COVID-19.

The chain recombines TRBV5-8 with TRBJ1-6; TRBD1 aligns across 9 bases. Trimming took 4 bases from V and 5 from J; bases not matched to a gene: 7. Germline V gene lookup returns CDR1 SGHTS and CDR2 YDEGEE. The CDR3 runs 16 residues. The CDR3 region is CASSPMGTGHNSPLHF. The CDR3 nucleotides are TGTGCCAGCAGCCCGATGGGGACAGGGCATAATTCACCCCTCCACTTT.

This clone has just one count. This chain uses TRBV19 with TRBJ1-2; unclear D gene. The length of the CDR3 is 15 residues. V lost 6 bases and J lost 3, with 17 bases in between. CDR1 and CDR2 from the germline V gene are LNHDA and SQIVND (reference sequence). The CDR3 reads CASSLLEETYYGYTF. CDR3 nucleotide sequence: TGTGCCAGTAGCCTCCTTGAAGAGACTTACTATGGCTACACCTTC. The entire variable domain, with the rest obtained from reference TRBV19 and TRBJ1-2, is as follows: DGGITQSPKYLFRKEGQNVTLSCEQNLNHDAMYWYRQDPGQGLRLIYYSQIVNDFQKGDIAEGYSVSREKKESFPLTVTSAQKNPTAFYLCASSLLEETYYGYTFGSGTRLTVV.